Presented here are 19 T cell receptor beta chains from one specimen sequenced in a study of beta chain features in type 1 diabetes. Every bit of the isolated RNA underwent reverse transcription, so sequencing read expressed TCRB transcripts. Profiled with immunoSEQ multiplex PCR; TCRdb holds only in-frame clones, not every one. The sample includes some 410,000 clones, approximately 15% of them seen just once. The sample taken for sequencing was naive CD4+ T cells from blood. These receptors were collected from a man aged 25-45 years in good health.

This rearrangement joins TRBV9 to TRBJ2-1; 11 bases are shared with TRBD2. Per the germline V gene, CDR1 is SGDLS and CDR2 is YYNGEE. The ends lost 2 bases at V and 3 bases at J; junction bases unmatched: 1. The CDR3 extends over 15 amino acids. CDR3 residues: CASSVTSGIYNEQFF. The DNA of the CDR3 is TGTGCCAGCAGCGTGACTAGCGGGATCTACAATGAGCAGTTCTTC.

The chain links TRBV11-2 to TRBJ1-2; 7 bases line up with TRBD1. This CDR3 is built from 14 residues. Trimming removed 2 bases from V and 4 bases from J; junction bases left unmatched: 4. From germline, CDR1 is SGHAT and CDR2 FQNNGV. For the CDR3, the DNA is TGTGCCAGCAGCTTACGGACAGGCCCCTATGGCTACACCTTC. Encoded protein: CASSLRTGPYGYTF.

CDR3 amino acids: CASSQQALNEQFF. The CDR3 nucleotides read TGTGCCAGCAGCCAACAGGCCCTCAATGAGCAGTTCTTC. The V call is TRBV7-2, the J call TRBJ2-1; D might be TRBD1 (5 bases). Trimming took off 5 bases at V and 6 bases at J, with 11 bases between the two ends. Germline-derived CDR1 and CDR2 are SGHTA and FQGNSA. This CDR3 spans 13 amino acids.

The genes are TRBV13 and TRBJ2-1; D perhaps matches TRBD2 (6 bases). Trimming took 1 base from V and 8 from J, leaving 15 bases between them. From germline, CDR1 is PRHDT and CDR2 FYEKMQ (reference sequence). The CDR3 consists of 15 residues. This CDR3 is CASSLAGAGWDEQFF. Here the CDR3 DNA reads TGTGCCAGCAGCTTAGCGGGAGCCGGGTGGGATGAGCAGTTCTTC.

This chain connects TRBV7-6 to TRBJ2-1, with a weak D call TRBD2 (5 bases). The germline V gene encodes CDR1 SGHVS and CDR2 FNYEAQ. V gave up 5 bases and J gave up 10 bases, with 12 bases separating them. This CDR3 has 12 amino acids. The CDR3 spells CASSSLASEQFF. Here the CDR3 DNA reads TGTGCCAGCAGCAGCCTAGCTTCCGAGCAGTTCTTC.

In this sample, this clone turned up a few times. V and J are TRBV6-1 and TRBJ2-6, with a weak D call TRBD1 (5 bases). V was shortened by 4 bases and J by 11 bases, with 15 bases between the two germline ends. The CDR3 sequence is 14 residues long. Germline loops: CDR1 MNHNS, CDR2 SASEGT. The CDR3 reads CASSGGQLPDVLTF. CDR3 DNA sequence: TGTGCCAGCAGTGGGGGCCAGCTTCCCGACGTCCTGACTTTC.

This clone was seen only a few times. This rearrangement joins TRBV7-2 to TRBJ2-1; TRBD1 is a possible D gene (5 bases). The CDR3 sequence is 14 residues long. Germline V lookup: CDR1 SGHTA, CDR2 FQGNSA. Trimming removed 2 bases from V and 0 bases from J, with 5 bases in between. In DNA form, the CDR3 reads TGTGCCAGCAGCTTACAGGGCTCCTACAATGAGCAGTTCTTC. Translated, it gives CASSLQGSYNEQFF. Drawing the rest from reference TRBV7-2 and TRBJ2-1, the complete variable domain is GAGVSQSPSNKVTEKGKDVELRCDPISGHTALYWYRQSLGQGLEFLIYFQGNSAPDKSGLPSDRFSAERTGGSVSTLTIQRTQQEDSAVYLCASSLQGSYNEQFFGPGTRLTVL.

This clone was counted only a few times. This specimen includes other DNA sequences encoding the same CDR3. The CDR3 reads CASSPLGTSGSSYNEQFF. CDR3 coding DNA: TGTGCCAGCTCACCCCTAGGGACTAGCGGGAGCTCCTACAATGAGCAGTTCTTC. The rearrangement joins TRBV18 to TRBJ2-1; 14 positions agree with TRBD2. Germline V gene sequence: CDR1 KGHSH, CDR2 LQKENI. This CDR3 spans 18 amino acids. J gave up 0 bases and V 3 bases, and 4 bases lay outside the gene matches.

The chain employs TRBV9 and TRBJ2-2; D gene uncertain. Trimming took off 3 bases at V and 4 bases at J, with 7 bases between the two ends. This CDR3 spans 13 amino acids. Germline V gene sequence: CDR1 SGDLS, CDR2 YYNGEE. The CDR3 nucleotides read TGTGCCAGCAGCGAATGGGGCACCGGGGAGCTGTTTTTT. Amino acid sequence: CASSEWGTGELFF.

The chain recombines TRBV18 with TRBJ2-1; D is undetermined. The CDR3 is made up of 12 amino acids. Germline V gives CDR1 KGHSH, CDR2 LQKENI. The V gene lost 5 bases and the J gene lost 0 bases, with 2 bases spanning the gap. CDR3 coding DNA: TGTGCCAGCTCAAACTCCTACAATGAGCAGTTCTTC. It is translated as CASSNSYNEQFF. The variable domain in full, with the rest retrieved from reference TRBV18 and TRBJ2-1, is NAGVMQNPRHLVRRRGQEARLRCSPMKGHSHVYWYRQLPEEGLKFMVYLQKENIIDESGMPKERFSAEFPKEGPSILRIQQVVRGDSAAYFCASSNSYNEQFFGPGTRLTVL.

CDR3: CASSFRAGDGYNEQFF. The CDR3 nucleotides are TGTGCCAGCAGCTTTAGAGCGGGAGATGGTTACAATGAGCAGTTCTTC. The J gene is TRBJ2-1, the V gene TRBV5-6; 8 nucleotides agree with TRBD2. V was clipped by 2 bases and J by 4 bases; unmatched bases: 8. Germline V gene data show CDR1 as SGHDT and CDR2 as YYEEEE. This CDR3 contains 16 residues.

V usage is TRBV5-4 and J usage is TRBJ1-3; 7 bases are shared with TRBD1. The germline CDR1 and CDR2 sequences are SGHNT and YYREEE (reference sequence). V dropped 6 bases and J dropped 7; count of bases not matched to a gene: 10. The CDR3 has 14 amino acids. CDR3 amino acids: CASTQEGGVNTIYF. In DNA form, the CDR3 reads TGTGCCAGCACGCAAGAAGGGGGCGTGAACACCATATATTTT.

For this clone: This CDR3 is also generated by other DNA sequences in the sample. The chain couples TRBV18 to TRBJ2-5; D is unresolved. Trimming removed 2 bases at V and 4 bases at J, with 5 bases between. This CDR3 contains 12 residues. Germline-derived CDR1 and CDR2 are KGHSH and LQKENI. CDR3 sequence reads: CASSPARETQYF. Here the CDR3 DNA reads TGTGCCAGCTCACCAGCAAGAGAGACCCAGTACTTC.

This clone was recorded once. The chain joins TRBV7-2 to TRBJ2-3, with TRBD2 matching 13 bases. The germline V gene encodes CDR1 SGHTA and CDR2 FQGNSA. CDR3 length equals 16 residues. V shed 5 bases, J shed 5 bases, and the junction held 7 bases outside the gene matches. The CDR3 region is CASSPKGLAGRDTQYF. CDR3 sequence (DNA): TGTGCCAGCAGCCCTAAGGGACTAGCGGGAAGAGATACGCAGTATTTT.

This clone occurred a few times. The V gene is TRBV10-3, the J gene TRBJ1-5; 12 nucleotides match TRBD1. J was trimmed by 7 bases and V by 6 bases; bases with no gene match: 4. This CDR3 is 14 amino acids long. Germline V gene lookup returns CDR1 ENHRY and CDR2 SYGVKD. The CDR3: CAIRGQGAEQPQHF. CDR3 nucleotides: TGTGCCATCAGGGGACAGGGGGCAGAGCAGCCCCAGCATTTT.

In this sample, this clone turned up a few times. V gene TRBV29-1 combines with J gene TRBJ2-7, with TRBD1 matching over 8 bases. The V gene end was trimmed by 1 base and the J gene end by 8 bases; junction bases not matched to a gene: 7. The CDR3 is made up of 13 amino acids. Germline V gives CDR1 SQVTM, CDR2 ANQGSEA. For the CDR3, the DNA is TGCAGCGTTGAAGGGCGGCAGGGGGCTAAGCAGTACTTC. The encoded protein is CSVEGRQGAKQYF.

This chain links TRBV28 with TRBJ2-1; TRBD2 agrees at 8 bases. Losses at the gene ends were 2 bases for V and 3 bases for J; bases not matched to a gene: 12. The CDR3 has 18 residues. Germline CDR1 and CDR2: MDHEN and SYDVKM. The CDR3: CASSLVTSGPPLYNEQFF. CDR3 DNA: TGTGCCAGCAGTTTAGTCACTAGCGGTCCTCCCCTCTACAATGAGCAGTTCTTC. The complete variable domain, with remaining parts taken from reference TRBV28 and TRBJ2-1, reads DVKVTQSSRYLVKRTGEKVFLECVQDMDHENMFWYRQDPGLGLRLIYFSYDVKMKEKGDIPEGYSVSREKKERFSLILESASTNQTSMYLCASSLVTSGPPLYNEQFFGPGTRLTVL.

This clone has only a few counts. V gene TRBV14 combines with J gene TRBJ2-1; no reliable D call. V shed 2 bases and J shed 9 bases, with 14 bases lying between them. Germline loops: CDR1 SGHDN, CDR2 FVKESK. The CDR3 length is 14 residues. The CDR3 nucleotides are TGTGCCAGCAGCCAACTGGGTAGGTTCGCTGAGCAGTTCTTC. As protein: CASSQLGRFAEQFF. Complete variable domain (other parts from reference TRBV14 and TRBJ2-1): EAGVTQFPSHSVIEKGQTVTLRCDPISGHDNLYWYRRVMGKEIKFLLHFVKESKQDESGMPNNRFLAERTGGTYSTLKVQPAELEDSGVYFCASSQLGRFAEQFFGPGTRLTVL.

This chain connects TRBV5-4 to TRBJ1-2; D not certain. Germline CDR1 and CDR2: SGHNT and YYREEE (reference sequence). V shed 7 bases and J shed 6 bases, with 13 bases lying between them. This CDR3 spans 12 amino acids. Here the CDR3 DNA reads TGTGCCAGCTGGAGGACGGCGGATGGCTACACCTTC. Residues: CASWRTADGYTF.